The 13 T cell receptor beta chains below were found in one sample sequenced in a study of shared clonotypes between healthy human individuals. TCRdb's copy holds only in-frame clones and misses some; the assay was immunoSEQ multiplex PCR. This sample has more than 1,200,000 clones, with approximately 98.5% found just once. The sequencing sample was made of naive CD4+ T cells sorted from blood. Stated subset: CD45RA+ positively selected. These receptors were obtained from a man aged 25-45 years in good health.

A remark on this clone: Germline and junction disagree at one end, which may indicate a read error. CDR3 sequence (DNA): TGTGCCTGCTGCCGGGACTACTTTAACTTC. It yields the protein CACCRDYFNF. The chain couples TRBV30 to TRBJ2-5, with 7 nucleotides matching TRBD2. In germline, CDR1 is GTSNPN, CDR2 SVGIG (reference sequence). The CDR3 extends over 10 amino acids.

The genes are TRBV28 and TRBJ1-4; 9 nucleotides match TRBD1. The CDR3 has 15 residues. V gave up 6 bases and J gave up 8 bases; unmatched junction bases: 10. Germline CDR1 is MDHEN and CDR2 is SYDVKM. CDR3 DNA: TGTGCCAGCAGGCTTCCGGGACAGGGTGGCGAAAAACTGTTTTTT. Translated: CASRLPGQGGEKLFF.

The chain links TRBV18 to TRBJ2-7; tentatively, D is TRBD2 (6 bases). The CDR3 runs to 12 residues. Trimming left V 1 base short and J 5 bases short, with 6 bases between. CDR1 is KGHSH, CDR2 LQKENI, per germline. The CDR3 spells CASSPRRDEQYF. DNA of the CDR3: TGTGCCAGCTCACCACGGAGGGACGAGCAGTACTTC. Complete variable domain (other parts from reference TRBV18 and TRBJ2-7): NAGVMQNPRHLVRRRGQEARLRCSPMKGHSHVYWYRQLPEEGLKFMVYLQKENIIDESGMPKERFSAEFPKEGPSILRIQQVVRGDSAAYFCASSPRRDEQYFGPGTRLTVT.

V and J are TRBV19 and TRBJ1-1, with D perhaps TRBD1 (6 bases). Germline V CDR1 and CDR2: LNHDA, SQIVND (reference sequence). CDR3 size: 16 residues. Trimming cost V 3 bases and J 1 base, with 15 bases left between them. The CDR3 DNA follows: TGTGCCAGTAGTATCCGGCGGGGGCCGGGGAACACTGAAGCTTTCTTT. This codes for CASSIRRGPGNTEAFF.

The J gene is TRBJ2-1, the V gene TRBV29-1; D remains unclear. CDR1 and CDR2 from the germline V gene are SQVTM and ANQGSEA. The length of the CDR3 is 14 residues. Deletions cut 1 base from V and 2 bases from J, with 9 bases between. The DNA of the CDR3 is TGCAGCGTTGAAGGCGCTCCAGCCTACAATGAGCAGTTCTTC. Amino acid sequence: CSVEGAPAYNEQFF.

The V call is TRBV5-1, the J call TRBJ2-1; 13 nucleotides agree with TRBD2. The CDR3 covers 17 residues. V was clipped by 5 bases and J by 6 bases; unmatched bases: 11. Germline values: CDR1 SGHRS, CDR2 YFSETQ. The DNA for the CDR3 is TGCGCCAGCAGTGTACCGGGACTAGCGGGATGGGGCAATGAGCAGTTCTTC. Protein product: CASSVPGLAGWGNEQFF.

CDR3 protein: CASSVSEGGIQGEQYF. CDR3 DNA sequence: TGTGCCAGCAGCGTTAGTGAAGGGGGCATCCAGGGCGAGCAGTACTTC. This chain connects TRBV9 to TRBJ2-7; 7 bases line up with TRBD1. V lost 2 bases to trimming and J lost 6 bases; unmatched junction nucleotides: 14. Germline V gene data show CDR1 as SGDLS and CDR2 as YYNGEE. The CDR3 covers 16 residues.

The chain combines TRBV2 with TRBJ1-2, with unresolved D. The CDR3 is 12 residues long. Trimming shortened V by 1 base and J by 4 bases, and 4 bases separated the two germline ends. The germline V gene encodes CDR1 SNHLY and CDR2 FYNNEI. The CDR3 region is CASSEGFYGYTF. The DNA of the CDR3 is TGTGCCAGCAGTGAAGGGTTCTATGGCTACACCTTC.

The V call is TRBV14, the J call TRBJ1-1; 8 bases match TRBD1. The CDR3 has 17 residues. Looked up from germline, CDR1 is SGHDN and CDR2 is FVKESK. J gave up 1 base and V 0 bases, and 7 bases lay outside the gene matches. As DNA, the CDR3 is TGTGCCAGCAGCCAAGAATGGACAGGGCTCGCGAACACTGAAGCTTTCTTT. It codes for CASSQEWTGLANTEAFF.

The chain uses TRBV28 and TRBJ2-5; D not resolved. Germline CDR1 MDHEN, CDR2 SYDVKM. V was trimmed by 9 bases and J by 5 bases, leaving 7 bases between them. The CDR3 is 10 amino acids. The CDR3 region is CARISETQYF. CDR3 sequence (DNA): TGTGCCAGGATAAGCGAGACCCAGTACTTC.

The genes are TRBV19 and TRBJ1-5; 8 nucleotides agree with TRBD1. Germline CDR1 is LNHDA and CDR2 is SQIVND (reference sequence). The junction had 11 bases not matched to a gene; V was cut back by 4 bases and J by 6 bases. CDR3 length: 16 residues. The CDR3 sequence is CASSTFGQGARQPQHF. The DNA for the CDR3 is TGTGCCAGTAGTACCTTCGGCCAGGGGGCTCGTCAGCCCCAGCATTTT.

Note on this clone: The sample holds other DNA sequences that translate to the same CDR3. The chain joins TRBV5-4 to TRBJ2-7; 13 bases line up with TRBD2. Germline V lookup: CDR1 SGHNT, CDR2 YYREEE (reference sequence). The CDR3 loop spans 15 amino acids. V was pared by 4 bases and J by 0 bases, with 1 base of the junction left unmatched. DNA of the CDR3: TGTGCCAGCAGCCGGACTAGCGGGAGCTCCTACGAGCAGTACTTC. As protein: CASSRTSGSSYEQYF.

This clone was recorded once. This sequence joins TRBV5-6 and TRBJ2-7; 8 nucleotides match TRBD1. The CDR3 runs 15 residues. J gave up 2 bases and V 4 bases, and 8 bases lay outside the gene matches. The germline gives CDR1 SGHDT, CDR2 YYEEEE. CDR3 nucleotides: TGTGCCAGCAGCCCGACAGGGGACCCGGCCTACGAGCAGTACTTC. Protein sequence: CASSPTGDPAYEQYF.